One sample yielded the 28 T cell receptor beta chains listed below, sequenced in a study of naive and memory T cell subsets. Two oligonucleotides, mixed equimolar, formed the beta constant-region primer covering TRBC1 and TRBC2. The ligated cDNA underwent four PCR rounds using SP2 and nested alpha and beta constant-region primers. MiXCR, applied by TCRdb to the UMI-ligation and nested PCR reads, yields one record per CDR3 protein. The sample includes roughly 130,000 distinct CDR3 sequences, 30% to 45% seen only once; the top ten take approximately 0.88%. Source material: central memory CD4+ T cells from blood. These receptors originate from a human donor in good health.

The rearrangement joins TRBV12-3 or TRBV12-4 to TRBJ2-4; 9 bases align to TRBD2. The CDR3 runs 16 residues. The V and J ends lost 5 bases and 4 bases, in that order; junction bases with no gene match: 9. CDR3: CASSAPWREGKNIQYF. In DNA form, the CDR3 reads TGTGCCAGCAGTGCCCCTTGGCGGGAGGGAAAAAACATTCAGTACTTC.

CDR3 in amino acids: CASSQRDRSLNNIEQYF. DNA of the CDR3: TGCGCCAGCAGTCAAAGGGACAGGAGTCTGAATAATATCGAGCAGTACTTC. The chain has TRBV23-1 and TRBJ2-7, with TRBD1 matching over 8 bases. TRBV23-1 is flagged as an ORF with uncertain function. The CDR3 is 17 residues long. V lost 2 bases to trimming and J lost 6 bases; unmatched junction nucleotides: 15.

This clonotype occurred many times. The chain carries TRBV6-6 and TRBJ1-3; TRBD1 aligns across 11 bases. This CDR3 has 15 residues. V shed 6 bases and J 7 bases; nucleotides not matched to a gene: 8. Per germline, CDR1 MNHNY and CDR2 SVGAGI (reference sequence). The CDR3 spells CASSPRTGGRNTIYF. The CDR3 DNA is TGTGCCAGCAGCCCTAGGACAGGGGGCAGGAACACCATATATTTT.

The V and J genes are TRBV11-2 and TRBJ2-1; D perhaps matches TRBD1 (7 bases). There are 17 residues in the CDR3. The germline V gene encodes CDR1 SGHAT and CDR2 FQNNGV. V was shortened by 5 bases and J by 1 base, with 18 bases between the two germline ends. The CDR3 nucleotides are TGTGCCAGCAGCCCACACCCGCCAGGGGGGTCCTACAATGAGCAGTTCTTC. Its protein is CASSPHPPGGSYNEQFF.

The chain has TRBV29-1 and TRBJ2-4, with 9 bases identical to TRBD1. This CDR3 has 13 amino acids. V lost 7 bases to trimming and J lost 7 bases; unmatched junction nucleotides: 8. Germline assignment: CDR1 SQVTM and CDR2 ANQGSEA. The CDR3 reads CSAQTGTGNIQYF. CDR3 coding DNA: TGCAGCGCCCAAACCGGGACAGGGAACATTCAGTACTTC.

This clonotype appeared a few times. V and J are TRBV6-2 or TRBV6-3 and TRBJ2-1; TRBD2 aligns across 7 bases. The CDR3 totals 15 residues. Germline CDR1 is MNHEY and CDR2 is SVGEGT. V gave up 3 bases and J gave up 4 bases; unmatched junction bases: 6. The CDR3 region has the DNA TGTGCCAGCAGTTATGGGAGGGCCTTGTACAATGAGCAGTTCTTC. It yields the protein CASSYGRALYNEQFF.

The chain has TRBV18 and TRBJ2-4; 7 bases map to TRBD2. CDR1 is KGHSH and CDR2 is LQKENI in the germline V gene. The CDR3 covers 13 residues. Trimming at V came to 7 bases and at J to 8 bases, leaving 8 bases not matched to a gene. The CDR3 loop is CASYPSGGDIQYF. The CDR3 region has the DNA TGTGCCAGCTATCCTAGCGGAGGGGACATTCAGTACTTC.

This clonotype was seen many times. This rearrangement joins TRBV20-1 to TRBJ2-7; 10 nucleotides align to TRBD1. The CDR3 has 15 amino acids. V lost 3 bases to trimming and J lost 9 bases; unmatched junction nucleotides: 14. Germline values: CDR1 DFQATT, CDR2 SNEGSKA (reference sequence). The CDR3 nucleotides read TGCAGTGCTAGTGATCCTGGCGGGACAGGGGTAGGGCAGTACTTC. Translating gives CSASDPGGTGVGQYF.

This chain uses TRBV4-3 with TRBJ2-1; no reliable D call. This CDR3 has 14 amino acids. V gave up 0 bases and J gave up 6 bases, with 9 bases separating them. The germline gives CDR1 LGHNA, CDR2 YSLEER. For the CDR3, the DNA is TGCGCCAGCAGCCAAGATATCCGGAGCAATGAGCAGTTCTTC. Translating gives CASSQDIRSNEQFF.

V is TRBV9 and J is TRBJ2-1, with 12 bases fitting TRBD2. Germline assignment: CDR1 SGDLS and CDR2 YYNGEE. CDR3 length equals 18 residues. The J segment lost 7 bases and the V segment lost 2 bases, leaving 13 bases of the junction unmatched. This chain's CDR3 is CASSVRAFTGTSGNEQFF. The CDR3 nucleotides are TGTGCCAGCAGCGTCCGAGCCTTTACCGGGACTAGCGGGAATGAGCAGTTCTTC.

This clonotype has a handful of counts. The chain combines TRBV20-1 with TRBJ2-3; D is tentatively TRBD1 or TRBD2 (5 bases each). This CDR3 has 15 amino acids. CDR1 and CDR2 (germline): DFQATT, SNEGSKA (reference sequence). V was cut by 0 bases and J by 2 bases, with 12 bases left in between. The DNA of the CDR3 is TGCAGTGCTAGAGATCCCCGGGGACCCACAGATACGCAGTATTTT. Translation gives CSARDPRGPTDTQYF.

The chain couples TRBV5-1 to TRBJ2-5; TRBD1 matches 8 bases. Germline values: CDR1 SGHRS, CDR2 YFSETQ. This CDR3 contains 14 residues. V was pared by 4 bases and J by 5 bases, with 7 bases of the junction left unmatched. The CDR3 loop reads CASSIGQGPETQYF. The CDR3 coding sequence is TGCGCCAGCAGCATAGGACAGGGTCCGGAGACCCAGTACTTC.

This chain uses TRBV28 with TRBJ2-3; tentatively, D is TRBD1 (5 bases). This CDR3 contains 13 residues. Germline CDR1 is MDHEN and CDR2 is SYDVKM. V shed 6 bases and J shed 5 bases, with 12 bases lying between them. Here the CDR3 DNA reads TGTGCCAGCAGCATAAATAGGGGAGATACGCAGTATTTT. Its translation: CASSINRGDTQYF.

The rearrangement joins TRBV3-1 to TRBJ2-6, with D uncertain. Germline CDR1 reads LGHDT; CDR2 reads YNNKEL (reference sequence). CDR3 size: 16 residues. With 2 bases removed from V and 2 bases from J, the gap between germline ends came to 10 bases. The CDR3 DNA is TGTGCCAGCAGCCAATATAAAGGAGCTGGGGCCAACGTCCTGACTTTC. Its protein is CASSQYKGAGANVLTF.

The chain joins TRBV9 to TRBJ2-1; the D call may be TRBD1 or TRBD2 (6 bases each). The CDR3 has 16 amino acids. Trimming pared 7 bases from V and 3 bases from J, leaving 20 bases between. Germline V CDR1 and CDR2: SGDLS, YYNGEE. CDR3 DNA sequence: TGTGCCAGCGCTCCCCAGGGGCGGGAATTCTACAATGAGCAGTTCTTC. It codes for CASAPQGREFYNEQFF.

The chain combines TRBV6-1 with TRBJ2-7, with TRBD1 matching 7 bases. This CDR3 is built from 15 residues. J was trimmed by 0 bases and V by 4 bases; bases with no gene match: 6. Per germline, CDR1 MNHNS and CDR2 SASEGT. DNA of the CDR3: TGTGCCAGCAGTGCCGGGACAGTTCGCTCCTACGAGCAGTACTTC. As protein: CASSAGTVRSYEQYF.

This clonotype was seen more than once but under ten times. This chain joins TRBV28 and TRBJ1-2, with a possible D match to TRBD1 (6 bases). The germline V gene has CDR1 MDHEN and CDR2 SYDVKM. This CDR3 is built from 14 residues. Trimming cost V 10 bases and J 1 base, with 16 bases left between them. CDR3 coding DNA: TGTGCCATCGGAGGGGGGGGATATAACTATGGCTACACCTTC. Protein: CAIGGGGYNYGYTF.

This clonotype was seen more than once but under ten times. The gene calls are TRBV20-1 and TRBJ2-1, with 12 bases identical to TRBD2. Per germline, CDR1 DFQATT and CDR2 SNEGSKA (reference sequence). The CDR3 sequence is 13 residues long. After removal of 6 bases from V and 7 bases from J, the junction contained 4 bases not matched to a gene. CDR3 sequence: CSAPTSGRNEQFF. As DNA, the CDR3 is TGCAGTGCGCCGACTAGCGGGAGAAATGAGCAGTTCTTC.

This clonotype has only a few counts. This rearrangement joins TRBV11-3 to TRBJ2-1; D unresolved. V lost 2 bases, J lost 6 bases, and 5 bases lay in between. CDR3 length equals 12 residues. In germline, CDR1 is SGHNT, CDR2 YENEEA. CDR3 residues: CASSLPFNEQFF. The CDR3 bases are TGTGCCAGCAGCTTACCCTTCAATGAGCAGTTCTTC.

This clonotype was found a few times. The V and J genes are TRBV30 and TRBJ1-2, with TRBD1 as a possible D gene (6 bases). The germline CDR1 and CDR2 sequences are GTSNPN and SVGIG (reference sequence). CDR3 length: 12 amino acids. Trimming removed 4 bases from V and 7 bases from J, with 13 bases in between. CDR3 nucleotides: TGTGCCTGGAATCAGGGGCAGCGTGGCTACACCTTC. It specifies CAWNQGQRGYTF. Full variable domain (outside the CDR3, taken from reference TRBV30 and TRBJ1-2): SQTIHQWPATLVQPVGSPLSLECTVEGTSNPNLYWYRQAAGRGLQLLFYSVGIGQISSEVPQNLSASRPQDRQFILSSKKLLLSDSGFYLCAWNQGQRGYTFGSGTRLTVV.

The chain carries TRBV28 and TRBJ2-4, with TRBD2 matching 8 bases. The V gene end was trimmed by 6 bases and the J gene end by 3 bases; junction bases not matched to a gene: 13. Germline-derived CDR1 and CDR2 are MDHEN and SYDVKM. There are 17 residues in the CDR3. The CDR3 sequence: CASSGVGGGRGKNIQYF. As DNA, the CDR3 is TGTGCCAGCAGCGGGGTTGGCGGGGGGCGTGGCAAAAACATTCAGTACTTC.

The chain is built from TRBV20-1 and TRBJ1-5, with a possible D match to TRBD1 (5 bases). V was clipped by 0 bases and J by 3 bases, with 24 bases between them. Germline assignment: CDR1 DFQATT and CDR2 SNEGSKA (reference sequence). The CDR3 runs to 19 residues. Here the CDR3 reads CSARDGSRGSSINNQPQHF. CDR3 DNA: TGCAGTGCTAGAGATGGTTCGAGGGGTTCCTCCATTAACAATCAGCCCCAGCATTTT.

This clonotype was seen only a few times. The rearrangement joins TRBV20-1 to TRBJ2-1, with 15 bases identical to TRBD2. CDR1 DFQATT and CDR2 SNEGSKA come from the germline V gene (reference sequence). CDR3 length: 15 amino acids. Trimming removed 5 bases from V and 6 bases from J; junction bases left unmatched: 5. The CDR3 nucleotides are TGCAGTGCTGGGACTAGCGGGAGGTTATCCAATGAGCAGTTCTTC. It is translated as CSAGTSGRLSNEQFF.

This clonotype occurred a few times. V usage is TRBV7-2 and J usage is TRBJ2-2; 9 nucleotides align to TRBD2. Germline V CDR1 and CDR2: SGHTA, FQGNSA. Trimming cost V 5 bases and J 6 bases; bases outside gene matches: 10. CDR3 length: 16 amino acids. CDR3 sequence: CASSKPAGGLAGELFF. The CDR3 DNA reads as TGTGCCAGCAGCAAGCCAGCGGGGGGTCTCGCCGGGGAGCTGTTTTTT.

The chain links TRBV12-3 or TRBV12-4 to TRBJ1-1; D call uncertain. The CDR3 extends over 14 amino acids. V was trimmed by 7 bases and J by 1 base, leaving 13 bases between them. The CDR3 reads CASNLRSGNTEAFF. The CDR3, as DNA: TGTGCCAGCAACCTGAGGTCAGGGAACACTGAAGCTTTCTTT.

In DNA form, the CDR3 reads TGTGCCAGCAGTCCCATTGGAGATACGCAGTATTTT. As protein: CASSPIGDTQYF. The chain links TRBV6-5 to TRBJ2-3; no firm D call. Germline-derived CDR1 and CDR2 are MNHEY and SVGAGI. The CDR3 covers 12 residues. V was clipped by 5 bases and J by 5 bases, with 8 bases between them.

This clonotype was seen more than once but under ten times. The chain has TRBV11-2 and TRBJ2-3; D unclear. V lost 3 bases to trimming and J lost 3 bases, with 7 bases between them. This CDR3 contains 13 residues. The V gene's germline CDR1 is SGHAT and CDR2 FQNNGV. In DNA, the CDR3 is TGTGCCAGCAGCTTGGCAGCGACAGATACGCAGTATTTT. Translation gives CASSLAATDTQYF.

This clonotype was observed a few times. The chain combines TRBV12-3 or TRBV12-4 with TRBJ1-4; D unclear. V lost 1 base, J lost 5 bases, and 8 bases lay in between. The CDR3 extends over 14 amino acids. This CDR3 reads CASSLGGKNEKLFF. DNA of the CDR3: TGTGCCAGCAGTTTAGGCGGAAAAAATGAAAAACTGTTTTTT.